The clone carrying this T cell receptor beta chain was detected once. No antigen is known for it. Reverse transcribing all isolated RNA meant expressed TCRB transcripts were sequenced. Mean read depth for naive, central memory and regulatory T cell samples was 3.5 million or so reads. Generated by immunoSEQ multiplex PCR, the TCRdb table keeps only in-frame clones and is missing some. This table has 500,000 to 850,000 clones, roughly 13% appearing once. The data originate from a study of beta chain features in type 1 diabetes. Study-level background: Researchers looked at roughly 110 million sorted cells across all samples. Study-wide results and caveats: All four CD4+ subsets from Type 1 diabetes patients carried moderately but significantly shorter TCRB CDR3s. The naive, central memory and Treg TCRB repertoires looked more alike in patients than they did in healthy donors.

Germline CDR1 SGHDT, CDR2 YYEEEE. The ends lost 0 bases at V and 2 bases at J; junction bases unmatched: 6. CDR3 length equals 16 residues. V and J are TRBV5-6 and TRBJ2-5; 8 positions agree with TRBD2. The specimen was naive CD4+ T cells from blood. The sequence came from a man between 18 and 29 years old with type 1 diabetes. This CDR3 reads CASSLGPAGEQETQYF. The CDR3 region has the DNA TGTGCCAGCAGCTTGGGCCCAGCGGGGGAACAAGAGACCCAGTACTTC.